In this sample, the clone carrying this T cell receptor (beta chain) turned up many times. Antigen specificity is unknown. The sorted libraries started from around 1 million CD4+ or CD8+ T cells. Germline assignment: CDR1 SGHKS and CDR2 YYEKEE (reference sequence). This CDR3 has 15 residues. The V end lost 1 base, the J end lost 0 bases, and 9 bases lay between the germline ends. This sample stems from a study of neurological immune-mediated disorders. Study-wide findings and caveats: The greatest TCR clonal expansion occurred in HTLV-1-associated myelopathy and the least in multiple sclerosis, which fell below healthy controls.

By 5'RACE with 10-nucleotide random UMIs, the cDNA was made. TCRdb ran MiXCR on the 5' RACE reads and lists one entry per CDR3 protein. This sample has some 48,000 distinct CDR3 sequences, with approximately 5.8% found just once. V usage is TRBV5-5 and J usage is TRBJ2-3; D ambiguous. The sequence was collected from a woman aged 18 to 35 with multiple sclerosis. Sequencing was carried out using CD4+ T cells from blood. This CDR3 reads CASSLLKTSTDTQYF. CDR3 nucleotide sequence: TGTGCCAGCAGCTTGTTGAAGACTAGCACAGATACGCAGTATTTT.